Listed below are T cell receptor beta chains from one sample, sequenced in a study of identical twins. One entry per CDR3 protein, called by TCRdb with MiXCR from the 5' RACE reads. This table has around 490,000 distinct CDR3 sequences, about 22% appearing once. This same sample was also taken into another study, of yellow fever vaccine responses in identical twins.

The source material was CD4+ T cells sorted from blood. The source is a woman aged 18-35 years in good health. CDR3s include the opening cysteine and the closing phenylalanine or tryptophan. D genes are given only for firm matches. Only part of the rows carry a size: once, few, many, or a class if the clone is expanded.

J gene: TRBJ2-1
V gene: TRBV11-2
clone size: -
D gene: TRBD2
CDR3 protein: CASSLGGKTSGRNEQFF
CDR3 DNA: TGTGCCAGCAGCTTAGGGGGCAAGACTAGCGGGAGGAATGAGCAGTTCTTC

J gene: TRBJ1-1
V gene: TRBV12-3/TRBV12-4
clone size: -
D gene: -
CDR3 protein: CASSSYWGLDTEAFF
CDR3 DNA: TGTGCCAGCAGTTCGTACTGGGGCCTAGACACTGAAGCTTTCTTT

J gene: TRBJ2-1
V gene: TRBV20-1
clone size: few
D gene: TRBD2
CDR3 protein: CSAGDRSSGRNEQFF
CDR3 DNA: TGCAGTGCCGGCGACAGGTCTAGCGGGAGAAATGAGCAGTTCTTC

J gene: TRBJ2-7
V gene: TRBV12-3/TRBV12-4
clone size: -
D gene: -
CDR3 protein: CASSLWGTVYEQYF
CDR3 DNA: TGTGCCAGCAGTTTATGGGGAACGGTCTACGAGCAGTACTTC

J gene: TRBJ2-5
V gene: TRBV12-3/TRBV12-4
clone size: few
D gene: TRBD1
CDR3 protein: CASSPYRDSQETQYF
CDR3 DNA: TGTGCCAGCAGTCCCTACCGGGACAGCCAAGAGACCCAGTACTTC

J gene: TRBJ1-5
V gene: TRBV5-5
clone size: -
D gene: -
CDR3 protein: CASSLRHGQPQHF
CDR3 DNA: TGTGCCAGCAGCTTGAGACATGGGCAGCCCCAGCATTTT

J gene: TRBJ2-2
V gene: TRBV20-1
clone size: -
D gene: TRBD2
CDR3 protein: CSALSGRVGGELFF
CDR3 DNA: TGCAGTGCACTAAGCGGGAGGGTTGGCGGGGAGCTGTTTTTT

J gene: TRBJ2-1
V gene: TRBV6-5
clone size: -
D gene: TRBD2
CDR3 protein: CASSYAGTSGNPHEQFF
CDR3 DNA: TGTGCCAGCAGTTACGCCGGGACTAGCGGGAACCCCCATGAGCAGTTCTTC

J gene: TRBJ2-3
V gene: TRBV20-1
clone size: -
D gene: TRBD2
CDR3 protein: CSARGLAGSTDTQYF
CDR3 DNA: TGCAGTGCTAGGGGACTAGCGGGAAGCACAGATACGCAGTATTTT

J gene: TRBJ1-1
V gene: TRBV28
clone size: -
D gene: -
CDR3 protein: CASKGGRGEAFF
CDR3 DNA: TGTGCCAGCAAGGGGGGACGGGGAGAAGCTTTCTTT

J gene: TRBJ1-2
V gene: TRBV10-3
clone size: -
D gene: TRBD1
CDR3 protein: CAISEGQDNYGYTF
CDR3 DNA: TGTGCCATCAGTGAAGGACAGGACAACTATGGCTACACCTTC

J gene: TRBJ2-1
V gene: TRBV4-2
clone size: few
D gene: -
CDR3 protein: CASSQAQTGHEQFF
CDR3 DNA: TGTGCCAGCAGCCAAGCTCAAACAGGGCATGAGCAGTTCTTC

J gene: TRBJ2-1
V gene: TRBV7-2
clone size: few
D gene: -
CDR3 protein: CASSLPRAGDNEQFF
CDR3 DNA: TGTGCCAGCAGCTTACCTCGTGCAGGGGATAATGAGCAGTTCTTC

J gene: TRBJ2-7
V gene: TRBV29-1
clone size: few
D gene: -
CDR3 protein: CSVEDGNDKTYEQYF
CDR3 DNA: TGCAGCGTTGAAGATGGGAATGACAAGACCTACGAGCAGTACTTC

J gene: TRBJ2-7
V gene: TRBV9
clone size: -
D gene: TRBD1
CDR3 protein: CASSVEDRDHEQYF
CDR3 DNA: TGTGCCAGCAGCGTAGAAGACAGGGACCACGAGCAGTACTTC

J gene: TRBJ2-3
V gene: TRBV9
clone size: -
D gene: -
CDR3 protein: CASSPDLTDTQYF
CDR3 DNA: TGTGCCAGCAGCCCCGATTTGACAGATACGCAGTATTTT

J gene: TRBJ1-2
V gene: TRBV29-1
clone size: few
D gene: TRBD1
CDR3 protein: CSVTDRAANYGYTF
CDR3 DNA: TGCAGCGTTACGGACAGGGCAGCTAACTATGGCTACACCTTC

J gene: TRBJ1-1
V gene: TRBV7-9
clone size: few
D gene: -
CDR3 protein: CASSLEVRTEAFF
CDR3 DNA: TGTGCCAGCAGCTTAGAAGTGAGGACTGAAGCTTTCTTT

J gene: TRBJ2-3
V gene: TRBV24-1
clone size: -
D gene: -
CDR3 protein: CATSDRVGTDTQYF
CDR3 DNA: TGTGCCACCAGTGACAGGGTTGGAACAGATACGCAGTATTTT

J gene: TRBJ2-3
V gene: TRBV12-5
clone size: few
D gene: TRBD2
CDR3 protein: CASGQLAGGSNTQYF
CDR3 DNA: TGTGCTAGTGGACAACTAGCGGGAGGGTCAAATACGCAGTATTTT

J gene: TRBJ2-5
V gene: TRBV6-1
clone size: few
D gene: -
CDR3 protein: CASKVGGQETQYF
CDR3 DNA: TGTGCCAGCAAGGTCGGGGGACAAGAGACCCAGTACTTC

J gene: TRBJ2-7
V gene: TRBV28
clone size: few
D gene: TRBD2
CDR3 protein: CASSPPGLSGRASAYEQYF
CDR3 DNA: TGTGCCAGCAGTCCCCCCGGGTTGAGCGGGAGGGCCTCAGCCTACGAGCAGTACTTC

J gene: TRBJ2-1
V gene: TRBV5-1
clone size: few
D gene: -
CDR3 protein: CASSLWEQSYNEQFF
CDR3 DNA: TGCGCCAGCAGCTTGTGGGAGCAGTCCTACAATGAGCAGTTCTTC

J gene: TRBJ2-7
V gene: TRBV12-3/TRBV12-4
clone size: -
D gene: -
CDR3 protein: CASSSGSGIRDEQYF
CDR3 DNA: TGTGCCAGCAGTTCAGGGTCAGGGATTCGTGACGAGCAGTACTTC

J gene: TRBJ2-2
V gene: TRBV19
clone size: -
D gene: TRBD2
CDR3 protein: CASSIWGGFTTGELFF
CDR3 DNA: TGTGCCAGTAGTATCTGGGGAGGGTTCACGACCGGGGAGCTGTTTTTT

J gene: TRBJ2-7
V gene: TRBV12-3/TRBV12-4
clone size: -
D gene: -
CDR3 protein: CASSLRPREYYEQYF
CDR3 DNA: TGTGCCAGCAGTTTACGGCCTAGAGAGTACTACGAGCAGTACTTC

J gene: TRBJ2-6
V gene: TRBV20-1
clone size: -
D gene: -
CDR3 protein: CSARVPGANVLTF
CDR3 DNA: TGCAGCGCTCGTGTCCCTGGGGCCAACGTCCTGACTTTC